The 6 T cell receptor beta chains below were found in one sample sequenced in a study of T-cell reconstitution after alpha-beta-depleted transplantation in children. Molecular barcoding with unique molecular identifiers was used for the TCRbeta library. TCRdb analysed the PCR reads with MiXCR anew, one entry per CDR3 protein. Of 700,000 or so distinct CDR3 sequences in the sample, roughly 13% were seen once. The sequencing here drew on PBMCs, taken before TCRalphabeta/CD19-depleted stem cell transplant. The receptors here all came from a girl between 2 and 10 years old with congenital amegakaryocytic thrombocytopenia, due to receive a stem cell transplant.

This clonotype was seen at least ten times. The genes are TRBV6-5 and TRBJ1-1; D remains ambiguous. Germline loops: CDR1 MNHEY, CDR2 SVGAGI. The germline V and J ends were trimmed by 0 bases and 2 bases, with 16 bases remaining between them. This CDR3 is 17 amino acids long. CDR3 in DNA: TGTGCCAGCAGTTACTCGAAAGGTATGGCAGGTAACACTGAAGCTTTCTTT. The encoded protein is CASSYSKGMAGNTEAFF.

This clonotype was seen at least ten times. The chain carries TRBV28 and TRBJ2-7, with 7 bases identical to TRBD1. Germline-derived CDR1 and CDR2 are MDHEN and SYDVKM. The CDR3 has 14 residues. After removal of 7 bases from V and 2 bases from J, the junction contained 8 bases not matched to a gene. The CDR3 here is CASTSGTATYEQYF. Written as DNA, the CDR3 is TGTGCCAGCACGTCGGGGACAGCCACCTACGAGCAGTACTTC.

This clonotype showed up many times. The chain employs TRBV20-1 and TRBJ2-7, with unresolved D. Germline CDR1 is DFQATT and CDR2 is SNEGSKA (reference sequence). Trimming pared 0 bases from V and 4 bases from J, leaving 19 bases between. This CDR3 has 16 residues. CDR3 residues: CSARDIHGFHPYEQYF. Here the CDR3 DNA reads TGCAGTGCTAGAGATATTCATGGCTTTCACCCTTACGAGCAGTACTTC.

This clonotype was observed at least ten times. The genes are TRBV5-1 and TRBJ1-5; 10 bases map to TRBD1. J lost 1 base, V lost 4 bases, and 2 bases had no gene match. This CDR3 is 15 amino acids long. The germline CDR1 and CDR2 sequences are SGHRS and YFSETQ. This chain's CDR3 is CASSAGQGSNQPQHF. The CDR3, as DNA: TGCGCCAGCAGCGCGGGACAGGGGAGCAATCAGCCCCAGCATTTT.

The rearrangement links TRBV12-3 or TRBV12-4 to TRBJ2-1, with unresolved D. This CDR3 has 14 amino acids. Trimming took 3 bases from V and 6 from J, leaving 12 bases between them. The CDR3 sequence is CASSFAGRGNEQFF. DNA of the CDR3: TGTGCCAGCAGTTTTGCAGGCCGAGGCAATGAGCAGTTCTTC.

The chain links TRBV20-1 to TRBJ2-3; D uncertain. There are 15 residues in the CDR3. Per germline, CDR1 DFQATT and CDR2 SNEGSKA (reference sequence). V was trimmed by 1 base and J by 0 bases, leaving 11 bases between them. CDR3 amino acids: CSARGYGYSTDTQYF. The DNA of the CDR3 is TGCAGTGCTAGAGGTTACGGCTATAGCACAGATACGCAGTATTTT.